What follows are 31 T cell receptor beta chains derived from one specimen sequenced in a study of control samples from healthy donors and cancer patients. The method was immunoSEQ multiplex PCR; TCRdb's version includes in-frame clones alone and lacks a portion of them. The sample consists of 120,000 to 150,000 clones, more than 85% of them appearing once. Specimen: blood. Every receptor here comes from a man in his thirties or forties in good health.

The chain joins TRBV23-1 to TRBJ1-1, with TRBD1 matching over 9 bases. TRBV23-1 is labeled an ORF, and its function is uncertain. The CDR3 has 19 residues. With 7 bases clipped from V and 3 bases from J, the junction kept 21 bases outside the gene matches. The CDR3 DNA sequence: TGCGCCAGCAAAAATGAGGGACAGGGCTCTCTTGAGTGTGACACTGAAGCTTTCTTT. It encodes CASKNEGQGSLECDTEAFF.

The genes are TRBV27 and TRBJ2-7; D might be TRBD2 (6 bases). The CDR3 contains 15 residues. V lost 6 bases and J lost 6, with 21 bases in between. Germline values: CDR1 MNHEY, CDR2 SMNVEV (reference sequence). In nucleotides, the CDR3 is TGTGCCAGCAGCCCGGATTGGGGGAGGTTACCCGAGCAGTACTTC. This codes for CASSPDWGRLPEQYF.

This clone was seen only once. The rearrangement links TRBV7-3 to TRBJ2-1, with TRBD2 as a possible D gene (7 bases). The length of the CDR3 is 18 residues. The germline CDR1 and CDR2 sequences are SGHTA and FQGTGA. Trimming pared 5 bases from V and 3 bases from J, leaving 23 bases between. The DNA for the CDR3 is TGTGCCAGCAGCACTAACCCATGGGGGGGCCCAGGCTACAATGAGCAGTTCTTC. Translating it yields CASSTNPWGGPGYNEQFF.

J is TRBJ2-3 and V is TRBV2; 8 nucleotides align to TRBD2. Germline values: CDR1 SNHLY, CDR2 FYNNEI. The ends lost 5 bases at V and 2 bases at J; junction bases unmatched: 6. There are 15 residues in the CDR3. CDR3 nucleotide sequence: TGTGCCAGCAGTCAACTAGCGGACCACACAGATACGCAGTATTTT. Translating gives CASSQLADHTDTQYF.

The chain has TRBV7-9 and TRBJ1-5; no firm D call. The V gene lost 2 bases and the J gene lost 6 bases, with 8 bases spanning the gap. CDR3 length: 13 amino acids. The V gene's germline CDR1 is SEHNR and CDR2 FQNEAQ (reference sequence). The CDR3 sequence: CASSLYKGQPQHF. The CDR3 bases are TGTGCCAGCAGCTTATACAAAGGTCAGCCCCAGCATTTT.

This chain joins TRBV19 and TRBJ1-5; D not resolved. The CDR3 runs 17 residues. The germline CDR1 and CDR2 sequences are LNHDA and SQIVND (reference sequence). V lost 2 bases to trimming and J lost 0 bases, with 14 bases between them. Here the CDR3 reads CASSISTSGYSNQPQHF. In nucleotides, the CDR3 is TGTGCCAGTAGTATATCGACGTCAGGTTATAGCAATCAGCCCCAGCATTTT.

The J gene is TRBJ2-3, the V gene TRBV6-5; 12 nucleotides align to TRBD2. This CDR3 is 15 amino acids long. The V segment lost 6 bases and the J segment 1 base; nucleotides outside the gene matches: 2. Looked up from germline, CDR1 is MNHEY and CDR2 is SVGAGI. DNA for the CDR3: TGTGCCAGCAGGCCTAGCGGGGGGGGCACAGATACGCAGTATTTT. Its translation: CASRPSGGGTDTQYF.

The chain employs TRBV28 and TRBJ2-1; D is ambiguous. Trimming removed 3 bases from V and 6 bases from J, with 15 bases in between. The CDR3 totals 15 residues. The germline V gene encodes CDR1 MDHEN and CDR2 SYDVKM. CDR3 residues: CASSLVSPGVNEQFF. In nucleotides, the CDR3 is TGTGCCAGCAGTTTGGTAAGCCCTGGGGTCAATGAGCAGTTCTTC.

The chain employs TRBV2 and TRBJ1-4; 10 bases are a match to TRBD1. V lost 10 bases to trimming and J lost 8 bases; unmatched junction nucleotides: 13. The germline V gene encodes CDR1 SNHLY and CDR2 FYNNEI. The CDR3 contains 15 residues. In nucleotides, the CDR3 is TGTGCCACCCTTCGACAGGGGGCCGTCGGGGAAAAACTGTTTTTT. This translates into CATLRQGAVGEKLFF.

This chain joins TRBV18 and TRBJ1-1, with D possibly matching TRBD1 (6 bases). This CDR3 is 15 amino acids long. CDR1 is KGHSH, CDR2 LQKENI, per germline. V gave up 2 bases and J gave up 2 bases, with 12 bases separating them. The CDR3 protein is CASSPIGGPNTEAFF. CDR3 coding DNA: TGTGCCAGCTCACCAATCGGGGGCCCTAACACTGAAGCTTTCTTT.

This rearrangement joins TRBV2 to TRBJ2-1; tentative D call: TRBD2 (5 bases). Trimming removed 2 bases at V and 2 bases at J, with 10 bases between. This CDR3 is built from 15 residues. The germline V gene has CDR1 SNHLY and CDR2 FYNNEI. CDR3 in amino acids: CASSELGGTYNEQFF. CDR3 DNA: TGTGCCAGCAGTGAACTTGGAGGTACCTACAATGAGCAGTTCTTC.

The genes are TRBV27 and TRBJ1-5; 7 nucleotides line up with TRBD1. With 4 bases clipped from V and 5 bases from J, the junction kept 14 bases outside the gene matches. The CDR3 spans 17 residues. Germline V gene lookup returns CDR1 MNHEY and CDR2 SMNVEV (reference sequence). DNA for the CDR3: TGTGCCAGCAGTTCTCAACCCAGGGGGACCACCCATCAGCCCCAGCATTTT. Its translation is CASSSQPRGTTHQPQHF.

The rearrangement joins TRBV11-2 to TRBJ1-6; 8 nucleotides line up with TRBD1. The length of the CDR3 is 16 residues. The J segment lost 9 bases and the V segment lost 1 base, leaving 8 bases of the junction unmatched. Germline V gene lookup returns CDR1 SGHAT and CDR2 FQNNGV. The CDR3 here is CASSLGAGGMGSPLHF. The CDR3 coding sequence is TGTGCCAGCAGCTTAGGGGCAGGGGGCATGGGTTCACCCCTCCACTTT.

This clone was seen a few times. The chain is built from TRBV27 and TRBJ2-7; D call uncertain. Trimming took off 7 bases at V and 4 bases at J, with 11 bases between the two ends. Looked up from germline, CDR1 is MNHEY and CDR2 is SMNVEV (reference sequence). The CDR3 has 12 residues. The CDR3 DNA sequence: TGTGCCAGCATTGACACGAAATACGAGCAGTACTTC. It specifies CASIDTKYEQYF.

The chain recombines TRBV29-1 with TRBJ1-2, with 7 nucleotides matching TRBD1. Per the germline V gene, CDR1 is SQVTM and CDR2 is ANQGSEA. This CDR3 has 14 amino acids. Trimming cost V 6 bases and J 1 base; bases outside gene matches: 8. As DNA, the CDR3 is TGCAGCGTGGGAGGACAGGCCGATAACTATGGCTACACCTTC. Its protein product is CSVGGQADNYGYTF. The whole variable domain, remainder taken from reference TRBV29-1 and TRBJ1-2, is SAVISQKPSRDICQRGTSLTIQCQVDSQVTMMFWYRQQPGQSLTLIATANQGSEATYESGFVIDKFPISRPNLTFSTLTVSNMSPEDSSIYLCSVGGQADNYGYTFGSGTRLTVV.

The chain is built from TRBV11-2 and TRBJ1-4; weak D call: TRBD1 (5 bases). Germline assignment: CDR1 SGHAT and CDR2 FQNNGV. Trimming stripped 5 bases from V and 12 bases from J, with 19 bases between. This CDR3 has 14 residues. CDR3 region: CASSSGRDPHQLFF. CDR3 in DNA: TGTGCCAGCAGCAGCGGCCGGGACCCTCATCAACTGTTTTTT.

This chain links TRBV7-6 with TRBJ1-2, with 7 bases fitting TRBD1. V lost 4 bases and J lost 8; bases outside the gene matches: 4. The CDR3 totals 12 residues. Germline loops: CDR1 SGHVS, CDR2 FNYEAQ. The CDR3 DNA reads TGTGCCAGCAGCTCCAGGGGGGAGGGCTACACCTTC. This gives the protein CASSSRGEGYTF.

This clone was observed a handful of times. V is TRBV7-3 and J is TRBJ2-7; 9 positions match TRBD1. Germline values: CDR1 SGHTA, CDR2 FQGTGA. The CDR3 is 14 amino acids. V lost 8 bases and J lost 5; bases outside the gene matches: 10. CDR3 DNA: TGTGCCAGCGGCCCCGGGACAGGGAACCACGAGCAGTACTTC. Translating gives CASGPGTGNHEQYF. Full variable domain (outside the CDR3, taken from reference TRBV7-3 and TRBJ2-7): GAGVSQTPSNKVTEKGKYVELRCDPISGHTALYWYRQSLGQGPEFLIYFQGTGAADDSGLPNDRFFAVRPEGSVSTLKIQRTERGDSAVYLCASGPGTGNHEQYFGPGTRLTVT.

This clone came up once. The V and J genes are TRBV27 and TRBJ2-7; D uncertain. Trimming took 4 bases from V and 10 from J, leaving 11 bases between them. Germline V gives CDR1 MNHEY, CDR2 SMNVEV (reference sequence). The CDR3 has 11 residues. CDR3: CASSSGSDQYF. As DNA, the CDR3 is TGTGCCAGCAGTTCTGGTTCTGACCAGTACTTC.

The genes are TRBV5-4 and TRBJ2-1; 7 bases line up with TRBD2. The CDR3 runs to 17 residues. CDR1 and CDR2 (germline): SGHNT, YYREEE (reference sequence). J gave up 3 bases and V 4 bases, and 13 bases lay outside the gene matches. CDR3 coding DNA: TGTGCCAGCAGCACCCGGAGGGGAGCGGGGAGCTACAATGAGCAGTTCTTC. Translating gives CASSTRRGAGSYNEQFF.

V is TRBV16 and J is TRBJ1-2, with a weak D call TRBD1 (6 bases). The CDR3 sequence is 15 residues long. V lost 0 bases and J 2 bases, leaving 10 bases between the germline ends. Germline CDR1 KGHSY, CDR2 FQNENV. CDR3: CASSQSMGGNYGYTF. The CDR3 region has the DNA TGTGCCAGCAGCCAATCGATGGGGGGCAACTATGGCTACACCTTC. The whole variable domain, remainder taken from reference TRBV16 and TRBJ1-2, is GEEVAQTPKHLVRGEGQKAKLYCAPIKGHSYVFWYQQVLKNEFKFLISFQNENVFDETGMPKERFSAKCLPNSPCSLEIQATKLEDSAVYFCASSQSMGGNYGYTFGSGTRLTVV.

The chain links TRBV2 to TRBJ2-2; tentatively, D is TRBD2 (6 bases). This CDR3 has 17 amino acids. Per germline, CDR1 SNHLY and CDR2 FYNNEI. The ends were cut back, 4 bases at V and 4 bases at J, with 19 bases in the middle. The CDR3, as DNA: TGTGCCAGCAGTGTTTTAAGGACTACGCGGGGCACCGGGGAGCTGTTTTTT. Its protein is CASSVLRTTRGTGELFF.

Notes on this clone: Other DNA sequences in this specimen translate into the identical CDR3. This sequence joins TRBV19 and TRBJ1-3; D gene uncertain. The CDR3 consists of 16 residues. Trimming removed 5 bases at V and 0 bases at J, with 14 bases between. Germline assignment: CDR1 LNHDA and CDR2 SQIVND (reference sequence). The CDR3 nucleotides are TGTGCCAGTAGTCCCCGCGGAGGGAGCTCTGGAAACACCATATATTTT. This gives the protein CASSPRGGSSGNTIYF. The whole variable domain, remainder taken from reference TRBV19 and TRBJ1-3, is DGGITQSPKYLFRKEGQNVTLSCEQNLNHDAMYWYRQDPGQGLRLIYYSQIVNDFQKGDIAEGYSVSREKKESFPLTVTSAQKNPTAFYLCASSPRGGSSGNTIYFGEGSWLTVV.

The chain's CDR3 is CASSFSGGLTDTQYF. CDR3 bases: TGTGCCAGCAGTTTTAGCGGGGGCCTCACAGATACGCAGTATTTT. The chain carries TRBV6-5 and TRBJ2-3; 9 bases agree with TRBD2. The V and J ends lost 4 bases and 2 bases, in that order; junction bases with no gene match: 4. This CDR3 spans 15 amino acids. CDR1 and CDR2 from the germline V gene are MNHEY and SVGAGI.

This clone was found once. This chain links TRBV27 with TRBJ1-2; a weak D match, TRBD1 (5 bases). Germline assignment: CDR1 MNHEY and CDR2 SMNVEV (reference sequence). V lost 6 bases and J lost 4, with 21 bases in between. The CDR3 is 16 residues long. CDR3 region: CASSPNPDGTGYGYTF. CDR3 DNA sequence: TGTGCCAGCAGCCCAAACCCGGACGGGACGGGCTATGGCTACACCTTC.

The chain links TRBV19 to TRBJ2-7, with D unresolved. The CDR3 totals 14 residues. Trimming took off 5 bases at V and 2 bases at J, with 13 bases between the two ends. Germline values: CDR1 LNHDA, CDR2 SQIVND (reference sequence). CDR3 protein: CASSPGPQAYEQYF. The CDR3 DNA is TGTGCCAGTAGTCCCGGGCCCCAAGCCTACGAGCAGTACTTC.

Written as DNA, the CDR3 is TGTGCCAGCAGTCAGTCAGACAGGGCGGCTGAAGCTTTCTTT. This codes for CASSQSDRAAEAFF. J is TRBJ1-1 and V is TRBV28; 7 bases match TRBD1. Germline V gene lookup returns CDR1 MDHEN and CDR2 SYDVKM. The CDR3 runs to 14 residues. V was clipped by 5 bases and J by 6 bases; unmatched bases: 9.

CDR3 protein: CASSYGQGAYNEQFF. Written as DNA, the CDR3 is TGTGCCAGCAGTTACGGACAGGGGGCCTACAATGAGCAGTTCTTC. The chain couples TRBV6-5 to TRBJ2-1; 10 nucleotides match TRBD1. The CDR3 loop spans 15 amino acids. Germline V gives CDR1 MNHEY, CDR2 SVGAGI. The junction had 0 bases not matched to a gene; V was cut back by 2 bases and J by 2 bases.

The chain combines TRBV5-5 with TRBJ1-5, with D possibly being TRBD1 (5 bases). Trimming left V 3 bases short and J 1 base short, with 8 bases between. The CDR3 length is 14 residues. From germline, CDR1 is SGHKS and CDR2 YYEKEE (reference sequence). The DNA of the CDR3 is TGTGCCAGCAGCTCCCGGGACAGCAATCAGCCCCAGCATTTT. Encoded protein: CASSSRDSNQPQHF.

The chain carries TRBV9 and TRBJ1-5; no clear D. The CDR3 extends over 15 amino acids. Per the germline V gene, CDR1 is SGDLS and CDR2 is YYNGEE. V lost 0 bases and J 3 bases, leaving 10 bases between the germline ends. DNA of the CDR3: TGTGCCAGCAGCGTAGATGACGGACTCAATCAGCCCCAGCATTTT. Amino acids: CASSVDDGLNQPQHF.

The rearrangement uses TRBV12-1 and TRBJ1-3; the listed D gene, TRBD1, was not tested against the DNA. TRBV12-1 is labeled a pseudogene. The CDR3 runs 16 residues. In DNA form, the CDR3 reads TGTGCCAGCACCCGGCAGGGCCAATTCTCTGGAAACACCATATATTTT. It codes for CASTRQGQFSGNTIYF.